This passage covers 10 T cell receptor beta chains from one sample sequenced in a study of cytomegalovirus exposure and HLA in healthy donors. The PCR used 60 Vbeta and 13 Jbeta primers. Data came from immunoSEQ multiplex PCR; TCRdb stores just in-frame clones and leaves some out. The sample lists about 120,000 clones, around 77% occurring once. The sample comprised PBMCs. These receptors all stem from a human donor in good health.

CDR3 protein: CASSGTGPSSYEQYF. In DNA, the CDR3 is TGCGCCAGCAGCGGTACAGGGCCTAGCTCCTACGAGCAGTACTTC. The V gene is TRBV5-1, the J gene TRBJ2-7, with D tentatively TRBD1 (6 bases). Germline V CDR1 and CDR2: SGHRS, YFSETQ. This CDR3 is built from 15 residues. V lost 4 bases to trimming and J lost 0 bases, with 14 bases between them.

The rearrangement joins TRBV5-4 to TRBJ2-7; TRBD1 might be the D (5 bases). The V and J ends lost 5 bases and 0 bases respectively, with 12 bases between them. CDR1 and CDR2 (germline): SGHNT, YYREEE (reference sequence). The CDR3 contains 14 residues. Here the CDR3 DNA reads TGTGCCAGCAGTCGTCCAGGGCTCTCCTACGAGCAGTACTTC. This sequence encodes CASSRPGLSYEQYF.

The chain joins TRBV28 to TRBJ1-2; 10 nucleotides line up with TRBD1. V was pared by 4 bases and J by 4 bases, with 9 bases of the junction left unmatched. The CDR3 totals 16 residues. CDR1 is MDHEN and CDR2 is SYDVKM in the germline V gene. CDR3 protein: CASSSPLGTGVYGYTF. DNA of the CDR3: TGTGCCAGCAGTTCCCCTTTAGGGACAGGGGTCTATGGCTACACCTTC.

CDR3 region: CASSTGQALAGEKLFF. In DNA, the CDR3 is TGTGCCAGTAGTACCGGACAGGCCCTCGCTGGGGAAAAACTGTTTTTT. The V and J genes are TRBV19 and TRBJ1-4; 7 bases fit TRBD1. The CDR3 covers 16 residues. Losses at the gene ends were 4 bases for V and 8 bases for J; bases not matched to a gene: 13. Germline-derived CDR1 and CDR2 are LNHDA and SQIVND (reference sequence).

The CDR3, as DNA: TGTGCCAGTAGTTCGGACAGAGACTACGAGCAGTACTTC. Its protein is CASSSDRDYEQYF. The V gene is TRBV19, the J gene TRBJ2-7; D might be TRBD1 (6 bases). This CDR3 has 13 amino acids. Germline V gene sequence: CDR1 LNHDA, CDR2 SQIVND (reference sequence). Trimming stripped 5 bases from V and 3 bases from J, with 11 bases between.

V usage is TRBV5-4 and J usage is TRBJ1-1, with TRBD1 identical over 12 bases. Germline V gene data show CDR1 as SGHNT and CDR2 as YYREEE (reference sequence). The J segment lost 10 bases and the V segment lost 2 bases, leaving 3 bases of the junction unmatched. This CDR3 comprises 13 residues. The chain's CDR3 is CASSLGDRGPAFF. CDR3 coding DNA: TGTGCCAGCAGCTTAGGGGACAGGGGGCCAGCTTTCTTT.

This chain joins TRBV11-2 and TRBJ2-7, with a weak D call TRBD1 (5 bases). The length of the CDR3 is 18 residues. CDR1 and CDR2 (germline): SGHAT, FQNNGV. Trimming took 4 bases from V and 0 from J, leaving 22 bases between them. CDR3 DNA sequence: TGTGCCAGCAGCTGGGGCTCCCTAAGACAAGGCCCCTCCTACGAGCAGTACTTC. Translated: CASSWGSLRQGPSYEQYF.

The sample holds one count of this clone. V gene TRBV5-6 combines with J gene TRBJ1-2; 7 positions agree with TRBD1. V was pared by 0 bases and J by 4 bases, with 3 bases of the junction left unmatched. Germline V CDR1 and CDR2: SGHDT, YYEEEE. CDR3 length: 14 amino acids. The CDR3 loop reads CASSLGTGRYGYTF. In DNA form, the CDR3 reads TGTGCCAGCAGCTTGGGGACAGGTCGCTATGGCTACACCTTC.

This clone occurred a few times. This chain connects TRBV6-4 to TRBJ2-7, with D uncertain. Germline loops: CDR1 MRHNA, CDR2 SNTAGT. Trimming took 6 bases from V and 6 from J, leaving 9 bases between them. The CDR3 has 11 amino acids. The CDR3 nucleotides are TGTGCCAGCAGAATGGGCAGCGAGCAGTACTTC. As protein: CASRMGSEQYF.

This clone was counted a single time. The genes are TRBV27 and TRBJ2-5; 11 positions agree with TRBD2. The CDR3 covers 16 residues. Per germline, CDR1 MNHEY and CDR2 SMNVEV (reference sequence). With V trimmed by 6 bases and J by 2 bases, 8 bases remained unmatched. CDR3 DNA: TGTGCCAGCAGCCTTTTAGCGGGGGGGGCACAAGAGACCCAGTACTTC. It specifies CASSLLAGGAQETQYF.